This TCR beta chain derives from a study of blood T cell repertoires in COVID-19. Overall study: COVID-19 samples collected from the United States, Italy and Spain covered acute and convalescent phases. Sample material is recorded as cDNA or gDNA derived from T cells, B-cell-depleted T cells, or PBMCs.

In the original analysis: From reference gene primer amplification, estimates of nucleated cell counts were derived. Sequencing was performed with immunoSEQ multiplex PCR; in TCRdb, only in-frame clones are kept and a portion is missing. For V, J and clone size, that table is used; D and trimming come from the DNA. This table has 300,000 to 400,000 clones, 83% appearing once. This CDR3 region has 17 residues. The sequenced material came from peripheral blood. The rearrangement uses TRBV21-1 and TRBJ1-4; TRBD1 reflects the table's D call only, with no check against the DNA. TRBV21-1 is recorded as a pseudogene. This TCR derives from a man aged 25-40 years with active or convalescent COVID-19. CDR3 in DNA: TGTGCCAGCAGCAAACGGTGTAGGCTTGCAGGGTATGAAAAACTGTTTTTT. Its protein is CASSKRCRLAGYEKLFF.